Listed below are T cell receptor beta chains from one sample, sequenced in a study of blood T cell repertoires in COVID-19. The repertoire was sequenced with immunoSEQ multiplex PCR; TCRdb's copy has only in-frame clones and lacks some. The top ten hold 4.6% of the sample, which has some 130,000 clones, around nine tenths seen once. The sequenced sample consisted of peripheral blood. These receptors were collected from a man in his sixties with COVID-19, enrolled during active disease. The CDR3 runs from the conserved cysteine through the conserved F or W. The D gene is left open where the match is weak. Rows may omit the clone size; those that give it use once, few, many or a size class.

v_call,j_call,d_call,clone_size,cdr3_aa,cdr3_nt
TRBV7-3,TRBJ1-2,-,-,CASSPGPPSDYGYTF,TGTGCCAGCAGCCCCGGACCCCCTAGCGACTATGGCTACACCTTC
TRBV4-3,TRBJ2-3,TRBD2,-,CASSQDPSGQSSTDTQYF,TGCGCCAGCAGCCAAGATCCTAGCGGACAATCTAGCACAGATACGCAGTATTTT
TRBV3-1/TRBV3-2,TRBJ1-2,-,-,CASSQDTQNYGYTF,TGTGCCAGCAGCCAAGACACCCAGAACTATGGCTACACCTTC
TRBV4-1,TRBJ1-5,-,-,CASSQEGQRDHQPQHF,TGCGCCAGCAGCCAAGAGGGGCAGAGAGATCATCAGCCCCAGCATTTT
TRBV3-1/TRBV3-2,TRBJ2-5,-,-,CASSHGGYGETQYF,TGTGCCAGCAGCCACGGCGGGTACGGAGAGACCCAGTACTTC
TRBV4-1,TRBJ1-2,TRBD1,-,CASSPPDRAPGYTF,TGCGCCAGCAGCCCTCCCGACAGGGCTCCTGGCTACACCTTC
TRBV30,TRBJ1-6,-,-,CAWSIQGVSPLHF,TGTGCCTGGAGTATACAGGGAGTTTCACCCCTCCACTTT
TRBV18,TRBJ2-1,-,-,CASSYSTGDNEQFF,TGTGCCAGCTCATACTCGACAGGCGACAATGAGCAGTTCTTC
TRBV27,TRBJ2-7,TRBD1,-,CASGDRDYEQYF,TGTGCCAGCGGCGACAGGGATTACGAGCAGTACTTC
TRBV4-2,TRBJ1-2,-,-,CASSQDLRQGVYTF,TGTGCCAGCAGCCAAGATCTGCGCCAGGGCGTCTACACCTTC
TRBV11-3,TRBJ1-6,-,-,CASSSDSPLHF,TGTGCCAGCAGCTCTGATTCACCCCTCCACTTT
TRBV4-3,TRBJ2-1,-,-,CASSLSARGNEQFF,TGCGCCAGCAGCCTATCGGCCCGAGGCAATGAGCAGTTCTTC
TRBV6-5,TRBJ1-1,TRBD1,-,CASAYRDRGDTEAFF,TGTGCCAGCGCGTACCGGGACAGGGGCGACACTGAAGCTTTCTTT
TRBV6-6,TRBJ2-7,TRBD1,-,CASTPVGRGRVEQYF,TGTGCCAGCACCCCAGTGGGCAGGGGGCGCGTCGAGCAGTACTTC
TRBV30,TRBJ1-1,-,-,CAWSGTEAFF,TGTGCCTGGAGTGGGACAGAAGCTTTCTTT
TRBV11-3,TRBJ2-7,TRBD1,-,CASSSGQGFNEQYF,TGTGCCAGCAGCTCGGGACAGGGTTTCAACGAGCAGTACTTC
TRBV7-9,TRBJ1-2,TRBD1,-,CASSLGTGAVGYTF,TGTGCCAGCAGCTTAGGAACAGGGGCGGTTGGCTACACCTTC
TRBV6-1,TRBJ2-1,TRBD2,few,CASSEVYLAGGNFNEQFF,TGTGCCAGCAGTGAAGTATATCTAGCGGGAGGGAACTTTAATGAGCAGTTCTTC
TRBV11-3,TRBJ2-3,TRBD2,-,CASSLGSGLTQYF,TGTGCCAGCAGCTTGGGTAGCGGGCTTACGCAGTATTTT
TRBV27,TRBJ2-3,-,-,CASSSTDTQYF,TGTGCCAGCTCTAGCACAGATACGCAGTATTTT
TRBV4-1,TRBJ2-7,TRBD1,-,CASSSASGTGSYEQYF,TGCGCCAGCAGTTCCGCCTCCGGGACAGGGAGCTACGAGCAGTACTTC
TRBV19,TRBJ1-6,TRBD1,-,CASSIRDRYNSPLHF,TGTGCCAGTAGTATCAGGGACAGGTATAATTCACCCCTCCACTTT
TRBV7-9,TRBJ2-1,TRBD2,-,CASTRGTSGYNEQFF,TGTGCCAGCACCCGGGGAACTAGCGGATACAATGAGCAGTTCTTC
TRBV6-5,TRBJ2-3,TRBD2,once,CASWTSGTDTQYF,TGTGCCAGTTGGACTAGCGGGACAGATACGCAGTATTTT
TRBV7-2,TRBJ2-3,TRBD2,-,CASSRLRAGVSIDTQYF,TGTGCCAGCAGCCGCCTTAGAGCGGGAGTCAGTATAGATACGCAGTATTTT
TRBV5-5,TRBJ1-5,-,-,CASSLEGGGNQPQHF,TGTGCCAGCAGCTTGGAAGGAGGCGGCAATCAGCCCCAGCATTTT
TRBV14,TRBJ2-5,TRBD2,-,CASSPIAGVETQYF,TGTGCCAGCAGCCCGATAGCGGGAGTGGAGACCCAGTACTTC
TRBV24-1,TRBJ2-2,TRBD1,-,CATSEPGGTNTGELFF,TGTGCCACCAGTGAGCCAGGGGGCACTAACACCGGGGAGCTGTTTTTT
TRBV28,TRBJ1-3,-,-,CASSLLLTGDSGNTIYF,TGTGCCAGCAGTTTGCTTTTGACAGGAGACTCTGGAAACACCATATATTTT
TRBV11-2,TRBJ2-1,TRBD2,-,CVSSATSGSVGNEQFF,TGTGTCAGCAGCGCCACTAGCGGGAGTGTAGGGAATGAGCAGTTCTTC
TRBV27,TRBJ1-5,TRBD1,-,CASSLRQGHQPQHF,TGTGCCAGCAGTCTTAGACAGGGTCATCAGCCCCAGCATTTT
TRBV5-1,TRBJ2-7,-,-,CASSSMESGGGNEQYF,TGCGCCAGCAGCAGCATGGAGTCAGGTGGGGGGAACGAGCAGTACTTC
TRBV28,TRBJ1-5,-,-,CASTLDFGSNQPQHF,TGTGCCAGCACTCTAGACTTCGGGAGCAATCAGCCCCAGCATTTT
TRBV18,TRBJ2-1,-,-,CASSPLAVGDEQFF,TGTGCCAGCTCACCCCTAGCTGTTGGCGATGAGCAGTTCTTC
TRBV5-8,TRBJ1-5,TRBD1,-,CASSGTGGDQPQHF,TGTGCCAGCAGCGGGACAGGGGGAGATCAGCCCCAGCATTTT
TRBV12-3/TRBV12-4,TRBJ2-1,-,once,CASSYHNEQFF,TGTGCCAGCAGCTATCACAATGAGCAGTTCTTC
TRBV9,TRBJ2-2,-,-,CASSVSLEADTGELFF,TGTGCCAGCAGCGTGAGTCTCGAGGCGGACACCGGGGAGCTGTTTTTT
TRBV5-1,TRBJ2-3,-,-,CASSLRASTDTQYF,TGCGCCAGCAGCTTGAGAGCTAGCACAGATACGCAGTATTTT
TRBV5-1,TRBJ1-1,-,once,CASSLAGEGEDTEAFF,TGCGCCAGCAGCTTGGCCGGGGAAGGTGAAGACACTGAAGCTTTCTTT
TRBV2,TRBJ1-4,-,-,CASSQGKDEKLFF,TGTGCCAGCAGTCAGGGCAAGGATGAAAAACTGTTTTTT
TRBV7-9,TRBJ2-7,-,-,CASSFQGNPHYEQYF,TGTGCCAGCAGCTTTCAGGGGAACCCTCACTACGAGCAGTACTTC
TRBV10-2,TRBJ2-7,-,-,CASSKDLQGYEQYF,TGCGCCAGCAGTAAGGATCTACAGGGCTACGAGCAGTACTTC